The table lists the clone carrying this T cell receptor beta chain with many counts. Antigen specificity is unknown. These data come from a study of T cell repertoires in cytomegalovirus infection. Whole-study findings and limits: Within the response measured ex vivo, HLA-C-restricted CMV-specific TCR beta clonotypes were dominant.

MiXCR was run by TCRdb on the reads, yielding one entry per CDR3 protein. Among 200,000 to 300,000 distinct CDR3 sequences listed, around 6.4% were seen once. The source of this sequence is a human donor in good health (CMV status not recorded). Some clones in this sample may be carry-over from other donors' samples. Sequences were obtained from PBMCs.

For the CDR3, the DNA is TGTGCCAGCAGCCCCGCCTCGACCAGCCTCGGATACTACGAGCAGTACTTC. Protein sequence: CASSPASTSLGYYEQYF. This chain links TRBV5-6 with TRBJ2-7; D remains ambiguous. The CDR3 has 17 residues. The V gene lost 4 bases and the J gene lost 3 bases, with 23 bases spanning the gap. Per germline, CDR1 SGHDT and CDR2 YYEEEE.